Shown below are 3 T cell receptor beta chains from a single sample sequenced in a study of CD8+ T cells in alopecia areata (dated 2018 in TCRdb). The time point label corresponds to: roughly 27 days on oral tofacitinib. Sample treatment or condition, as interpreted from the label and publication: oral pan-JAK inhibitor, 5-10 mg twice daily. Receptor amplification or capture employed the immunoSEQ multiplex PCR assay. RNA was extracted from all samples and reverse transcribed into cDNA as template for TCR sequencing. TCRdb provides this immuneACCESS table in a form limited to in-frame rearrangements. Some clones are lacking; in checked studies, under half of them reflect an unresolved V gene, and why the rest are absent is not known. The sample has approximately 200,000 clones on record, about three fifths of them singletons. The top ten hold about 0.69% of the sample. The material sequenced was CD4+ T cells sorted from blood, taken at week 4, from a patient treated with tofacitinib. All receptors come from a human donor with alopecia areata.

The chain is built from TRBV10-3 and TRBJ1-5; D is unresolved. V was pared by 0 bases and J by 2 bases, with 11 bases between. CDR1 ENHRY and CDR2 SYGVKD come from the germline V gene. The CDR3 is 16 residues long. This chain's CDR3 is CAISESLAAGNQPQHF. The CDR3 nucleotides read TGTGCCATCAGTGAGTCGCTCGCGGCAGGCAATCAGCCCCAGCATTTT.

The rearrangement joins TRBV30 to TRBJ2-3; D uncertain. This CDR3 has 12 amino acids. Between the trimmed V and J ends, which lost 0 bases and 5 bases, there was a span of 6 bases. Germline V gives CDR1 GTSNPN, CDR2 SVGIG (reference sequence). CDR3 residues: CAWSVLGDTQYF. CDR3 DNA: TGTGCCTGGAGTGTATTAGGAGATACGCAGTATTTT.

This clone was observed a few times. The chain joins TRBV6-6 to TRBJ1-1; unclear D gene. Germline lookup yields CDR1 MNHNY and CDR2 SVGAGI (reference sequence). With 7 bases removed from V and 0 bases from J, the gap between germline ends came to 12 bases. The CDR3 contains 14 residues. CDR3 nucleotide sequence: TGTGCCAGCACCGAGGTTAGCATGAACACTGAAGCTTTCTTT. It specifies CASTEVSMNTEAFF.